A selection of T cell receptor beta chains follows, all from one sample in a study of shared clonotypes between healthy human individuals. The table came from immunoSEQ multiplex PCR; TCRdb's copy has only in-frame clones and leaves some out. The sample carries about 2 million clones, less than 95% recorded once. The sequenced sample consisted of naive CD8+ T cells sorted from blood. The receptors shown here come from a man between 18 and 29 years old in good health. CDR3s include the opening cysteine and the closing phenylalanine or tryptophan. A D gene is named only where the DNA matches it firmly. Expanded clones get a size class; other rows say once, few or many, or leave the size out.

clone_size | j_call | v_call | d_call | cdr3_aa | cdr3_nt
NA | TRBJ1-5 | TRBV7-2 | NA | CASSWAPANQPQHF | TGTGCCAGCAGCTGGGCCCCAGCCAATCAGCCCCAGCATTTT
NA | TRBJ2-7 | TRBV7-9 | NA | CASSPLEMEQYF | TGTGCCAGCAGCCCCCTCGAGATGGAGCAGTACTTC
NA | TRBJ2-1 | TRBV18 | TRBD2 | CASSPVRGSSYNEQFF | TGTGCCAGCTCACCCGTGCGGGGGAGCTCCTACAATGAGCAGTTCTTC
NA | TRBJ2-1 | TRBV6-1 | NA | CASTTRWGSYNEQFF | TGTGCCAGCACCACACGATGGGGATCCTACAATGAGCAGTTCTTC
NA | TRBJ1-2 | TRBV28 | NA | CASSFPGAAGYGYTF | TGTGCCAGCAGCTTCCCGGGGGCCGCGGGCTATGGCTACACCTTC
NA | TRBJ2-1 | TRBV7-9 | TRBD2 | CASSGGTSGSYEQFF | TGTGCCAGCAGCGGGGGGACTAGCGGGAGTTATGAGCAGTTCTTC
NA | TRBJ2-5 | TRBV2 | NA | CASRGVAGSQETQYF | TGTGCCAGCAGGGGGGTCGCAGGGTCACAAGAGACCCAGTACTTC
NA | TRBJ2-1 | TRBV5-8 | TRBD1 | CASSSGQGWDEQFF | TGTGCCAGCAGCTCCGGACAGGGGTGGGATGAGCAGTTCTTC
NA | TRBJ2-1 | TRBV6-5 | TRBD2 | CASSYSSGGNEQFF | TGTGCCAGCAGTTACAGTAGCGGGGGAAATGAGCAGTTCTTC
once | TRBJ2-5 | TRBV5-6 | NA | CASTSFTMGAQETQYF | TGTGCCAGCACCTCATTTACCATGGGGGCCCAAGAGACCCAGTACTTC
NA | TRBJ2-1 | TRBV7-9 | TRBD2 | CASSLGGGLAHNEQFF | TGTGCCAGCAGCTTAGGGGGAGGACTAGCGCACAATGAGCAGTTCTTC
NA | TRBJ1-1 | TRBV28 | NA | CAASARRGRNTEAFF | TGTGCCGCCTCCGCAAGGCGAGGGAGGAACACTGAAGCTTTCTTT
NA | TRBJ1-1 | TRBV4-1 | NA | CASSQEGGGTEAFF | TGCGCCAGCAGCCAAGAGGGAGGGGGCACTGAAGCTTTCTTT
NA | TRBJ2-7 | TRBV5-8 | TRBD2 | CAISGYEQYF | TGTGCCATTAGCGGGTACGAGCAGTACTTC
NA | TRBJ2-2 | TRBV4-3 | NA | CASSRGLSTGELFF | TGCGCCAGCAGCCGGGGACTTAGCACCGGGGAGCTGTTTTTT
NA | TRBJ2-3 | TRBV6-5 | NA | CASSYSPITDTQYF | TGTGCCAGCAGTTACTCGCCGATTACAGATACGCAGTATTTT
NA | TRBJ2-4 | TRBV7-2 | NA | CASSLVRGWSIQYF | TGTGCCAGCAGCTTAGTTAGGGGTTGGAGCATTCAGTACTTC
NA | TRBJ2-4 | TRBV28 | TRBD1 | CASSRTGGRDIQYF | TGTGCCAGCAGTCGGACAGGGGGCCGGGACATTCAGTACTTC
NA | TRBJ2-7 | TRBV2 | NA | CASSEVGQLHEQYF | TGTGCCAGCAGTGAAGTCGGACAGCTGCACGAGCAGTACTTC
NA | TRBJ1-1 | TRBV7-2 | NA | CASSLGPTFF | TGTGCCAGCAGCTTGGGGCCAACTTTCTTT
once | TRBJ1-6 | TRBV19 | NA | CATRGLNSPLHF | TGTGCCACTAGGGGGTTGAATTCACCCCTCCACTTT
NA | TRBJ2-1 | TRBV4-3 | TRBD2 | CASSQAASGSYGEQFF | TGCGCCAGCAGCCAAGCGGCAAGCGGGAGTTACGGTGAGCAGTTCTTC
NA | TRBJ2-5 | TRBV10-1 | NA | CASSDDLGNQETQYF | TGCGCCAGCAGTGATGATCTGGGCAATCAAGAGACCCAGTACTTC
NA | TRBJ1-5 | TRBV27 | NA | CASSLNRYNQPQHF | TGTGCCAGCAGTTTAAACAGGTACAATCAGCCCCAGCATTTT
NA | TRBJ2-3 | TRBV7-8 | TRBD1 | CASSPGYRGDIDTQYF | TGTGCCAGCAGCCCAGGTTACAGGGGGGATATAGATACGCAGTATTTT
NA | TRBJ2-7 | TRBV10-1 | NA | CASSGPGEQYF | TGCGCCAGCAGTGGGCCCGGGGAGCAGTACTTC
NA | TRBJ2-1 | TRBV6-5 | TRBD1 | CALGQGSYNEQFF | TGTGCCCTCGGACAGGGGTCCTACAATGAGCAGTTCTTC
NA | TRBJ2-7 | TRBV7-6 | TRBD2 | CASSSGLAGYEQYF | TGTGCCAGCAGCTCGGGACTAGCGGGCTACGAGCAGTACTTC
NA | TRBJ2-1 | TRBV7-9 | NA | CASSLSDGDNEQFF | TGTGCCAGCAGCTTGAGCGATGGGGACAATGAGCAGTTCTTC
once | TRBJ2-1 | TRBV2 | NA | CASSDVTTGEEFF | TGTGCCAGCAGTGATGTCACGACGGGAGAGGAGTTCTTC
NA | TRBJ1-5 | TRBV9 | NA | CASSVGGHSNQPQHF | TGTGCCAGCAGCGTGGGGGGCCATAGCAATCAGCCCCAGCATTTT
NA | TRBJ2-1 | TRBV29-1 | TRBD2 | CSVGLAGAYYNEQFF | TGCAGCGTTGGACTAGCGGGAGCCTACTACAATGAGCAGTTCTTC
NA | TRBJ2-7 | TRBV7-2 | TRBD2 | CASSLMASGDYEQYF | TGTGCCAGCAGCTTAATGGCTAGCGGGGACTACGAGCAGTACTTC
NA | TRBJ1-1 | TRBV27 | NA | CASSLGGGTEAFF | TGTGCCAGCAGTTTAGGGGGCGGCACTGAAGCTTTCTTT